Below, one TCR beta chain is given with its context. This clone came up a few times. This clone's antigen is unknown. Base quality data are lacking; no much larger clone is found one base away. Via the germline V gene (reference sequence), CDR1 is SGHNT and CDR2 YYREEE. The CDR3 contains 11 residues, cysteine and phenylalanine counted. Of all the DNA, just the CDR3 is kept, 33 bases in frame from base 1. Trimming at the junction amounts to 4 bases on V and 3 bases on J, and the germline ends lie 5 bases apart. This entry is derived from a study of cytomegalovirus exposure and HLA in healthy donors (dated by TCRdb to the late 2010s). About the full investigation: In an earlier analysis of some 610 of the donors, around 290 Gb of sequence data and 120 million or so unique TCR beta sequences from about 179 million T cells were reported. The later analysis used no new phenotypic data to find candidate immune exposures, relying instead on TCR beta sequences and their occurrence across donors. Donor age, sex, ethnicity and CMV serostatus were compiled alongside the repertoire data. Of the roughly 400 genotyped donors, about 80% fell in the genetic ancestry cluster associated with self-reported Caucasian donors. Among about 400 genotyped donors of the cohort, an average of approximately 200,000 unique TCR beta nucleotide sequences was sequenced per donor, of which roughly 17% were non-productive. In a later genetic analysis, genome-wide SNP genotypes for about 55% of the roughly 700 donors were used, and that subset was treated as a discovery cohort. In addition to the first cohort of roughly 670 subjects, a separate validation cohort of 130 or so different subjects was used. Every discovery cohort repertoire had been produced on one sequencing platform. HLA typing included class I and class II loci at four-digit resolution. An early release that covered 500 to 800 HLA-typed donors contained 300 to 350 gigabases of sequencing data and 75 million to 100 million unique TCR sequences. High-throughput TCR immunosequencing, statistical association of individual TCRs with disease status, and machine learning were combined to predict cytomegalovirus infection status. The study aimed to test whether signatures of past pathogen exposure could be identified by cataloging public T cell receptors. The number of donors typed differed by locus, with about 629-640 for A, B, C, DRB1 and DQB1, over 500 for DQA1, approximately 580 for DPA1, and some 470 for DPB1. To decide whether each TCR beta V gene segment behaved as functional or pseudogenic, an earlier analysis of over 500 of the donors relied on high-throughput TCR beta sequencing. The study used immunosequencing to profile the T cell repertoires of under 700 subjects and linked those repertoires to cytomegalovirus serostatus. Roughly 5 DR-DQ haplotypes were handled as single units for association and clustering because linkage in the cohort was strong. To study patterns of TCR occurrence, a later analysis re-analyzed previously published TCR beta repertoires from several hundred donors and added high-resolution HLA genotyping. What the study reported, not specific to this receptor: The study listed 150 to 200 TCR beta chains as associated with cytomegalovirus. It was suggested by the authors that the approach could potentially be generalized to other disease states and immunological phenotypes. Most TCR sequences were observed very rarely across donors, whereas some public TCRs were present in many individuals. Immune exposure information for the cohort was limited to CMV serostatus. Sequencing depth was assumed to be roughly uniform across donors in the presence/absence analyses, though that assumption may not hold. In this cohort, only TCR beta chains were sequenced, and detectable features were limited by the absence of alpha or paired-chain data. Because HLA typing was unavailable for some donors at each locus, only the typed subset was used in association tests. The sequencing pipeline was judged likely to have produced a cluster of highly shared sequence variants as a technical artifact. Because the 87-base-pair reads could not distinguish some IMGT-functional V segments, including TRBV6-2 and TRBV6-3, those segments were excluded. A later genetic analysis associated a missense DCLRE1C variant with V-gene and J-gene trimming of TCR beta chains, and an independent cohort replicated the association. Fewer than 20 rarely observed V segments, including chromosome 9 orphons, were excluded from the earlier analysis of approximately 600 of the donors because counts were too low. A further reported finding was that TCR beta sequences accurately predicted the HLA-A and HLA-B alleles for most subjects in the first cohort. In both the original and validation cohorts, the classifier was reported to diagnose cytomegalovirus status with high specificity and sensitivity. A few of the identified cytomegalovirus-associated TCR beta chains were confirmed in vitro to be specific for cytomegalovirus antigens. According to a later genetic analysis, donors in an Asian-associated ancestry cluster had fewer N-insertions in productive TCRs than the approximately 630-donor mean. In a later analysis, more than 15,000 TCR beta sequences were associated with specific HLA alleles at a false discovery rate of 0.05. Assigning TCR associations to individual alleles was difficult when HLA alleles, especially DR and DQ, strongly co-occurred. Linkage disequilibrium might explain the correlated functional status among segregating V segments, but an unknown experimental factor could not be excluded. In an earlier analysis of under 600 of the donors, most TCR beta V segments were observed in productive rearrangements about 87% or about 30% of the time, broadly matching IMGT annotations. In a later analysis, HLA-associated TCR beta chains showed more clonal expansion and lower generation probabilities than non-associated chains that were equally common. Several of the top co-occurrence clusters appeared to be linked to parvovirus B19, influenza, CMV and Epstein-Barr virus, according to a later analysis. A later analysis found that TCR association rates varied across HLA loci, with DRB1 alleles showing the most associated TCRs and HLA-C alleles the fewest. A later analysis found that most CMV-associated TCR beta chains appeared HLA-restricted, with HLA associations seemingly driven largely by CMV exposure.

The cohort was made up of 666 healthy bone marrow donors. Cohort members were all nominally healthy when sampled, although unrecorded immune exposures were likely present. The donor tested CMV seropositive, placing the donor among the 250 to 300 seropositive members of the cohort. Each donor provided a peripheral blood sample, and peripheral blood mononuclear cells were used for TCR beta sequencing. Genomic DNA was extracted from the blood cell samples with the Qiagen DNeasy Blood Extraction Kit. Receptor libraries were prepared by the immunoSEQ multiplex PCR assay. For the multiplex PCR, a mixture combining 60 forward primers for TCR Vbeta segments and 13 reverse primers for TCR Jbeta segments was used. A multiplex PCR assay on genomic DNA amplified the CDR3 region of rearranged TCR beta genes. On the Illumina HiSeq System, the amplified TCR beta libraries were sequenced as 87-base-pair reads. In the paper's pipeline: Across the 500 to 750 repertoires, a later analysis counted approximately 83 million unique TCR beta chains, about 10 million of which were shared by at least two donors. Raw reads were error-corrected and collapsed into unique sequences by a nearest-neighbor algorithm in which closely related sequences were merged to remove PCR and sequencing errors. V, D and J gene segments were assigned by aligning CDR3 sequences to IMGT reference sequences. For a sequence to be retained, at least a six-nucleotide match to both a V gene segment and a J gene segment was required. A rearrangement counted as productive if the CDR3 had no stop codons and remained in frame with V and J, and every other rearrangement counted as non-productive. Following IMGT convention, CDR3 was defined as the stretch from the second conserved V-encoded cysteine to the conserved J-encoded phenylalanine. In an earlier analysis of approximately 590 of the donors, sequences lacking an unambiguous match to a single V gene segment were excluded. In an earlier analysis of around 600 of the donors, V segments were called functional above 56.7% productive rearrangements and were called segregating when the between-donor standard deviation exceeded 5%. A statistical classification framework was developed to diagnose cytomegalovirus status using the catalog of TCR beta chain sequences. In a later analysis, V and J genes were assigned by comparing TCR nucleotide sequences against IMGT/GENE-DB human TR gene sequences. Using the TCRdist pipeline, a later analysis assigned CDR3 sequences along with most-parsimonious VDJ recombination scenarios. In a later analysis, each TCR beta chain was defined by its CDR3 amino acid sequence together with its V-gene family, and reads without a unique V-gene family were excluded. In a later analysis, 450 to 600 highly shared, low-generation-probability nucleotide sequences were removed to address suspected cross-contamination and a sequencing artifact. In a later analysis, a clonal expansion index was calculated for each public chain from normalized within-repertoire ranks of inferred template counts. A later analysis computed generation probabilities with a VDJ recombination model fitted to out-of-frame rearrangements, and checked the results against IGoR. Hypergeometric tests were used in a later analysis to score TCR-TCR, TCR-HLA and TCR-CMV co-occurrence, with a repertoire-size bias correction applied to the TCR pairs. A later analysis estimated false discovery rates by permuting HLA or CMV assignments 20 times. In a later analysis, co-occurring TCRs were grouped using DBSCAN, and TCRdist sequence similarity was added for clustering within HLA-allele-positive subsets. Repertoires with fewer than 30,000 or more than 120,000 public chains, plus five repertoires with anomalous nucleotide sharing, were excluded from co-occurrence clustering. TCRdb stores this immuneACCESS table with in-frame sequences only. Part of the clones is absent; in the studies checked, under half of the shortfall reflects unresolved V genes, and no reason is known for the rest. V and J calls and clone size are those listed in that table; D and trimming were worked out from the DNA. In all, the sample holds around 150,000 clones, and 68% of those were seen once. The ten top clones hold 4% to 5.5% of the sample.

Sequenced: PBMCs. The receptor chain draws on TRBV5-4 and TRBJ2-7; a confident D gene designation cannot be given. The sequence came from a woman under 30 in good health and CMV-seropositive. The DNA reads TGTGCCAGCAGCCAAAACTACGAGCAGTACTTC. Its amino acids are CASSQNYEQYF.